This TCR beta chain was documented in a study of T cell repertoires in cytomegalovirus infection. Study in general: From public TCR beta signatures came an indication of both CMV infection and matching HLA type. Broader study findings: Cumulative public TCR beta family frequency identified CMV carriers with the relevant HLA. HLA-C-restricted, CMV-specific TCR beta clonotypes were dominant ex vivo.

Concerning this clonotype: Its antigen is unknown.

MiXCR was run by TCRdb on the reads, yielding one entry per CDR3 protein. The sample lists approximately 500,000 distinct CDR3 sequences; 16% were seen once. Specimen: CD8+ T cells from PBMCs. The sequence was collected from a human donor in good health (CMV status not recorded). Some clones in this sample may be carry-over from other donors' samples.

Here the CDR3 reads CASSEAGHNYGYTF. CDR3 nucleotide sequence: TGTGCCAGCAGTGAAGCGGGACATAACTATGGCTACACCTTC. This rearrangement joins TRBV2 to TRBJ1-2; a possible D gene is TRBD1 (6 bases). CDR1 and CDR2 (germline): SNHLY, FYNNEI. The CDR3 spans 14 residues. V dropped 0 bases and J dropped 1 base, with 6 bases sitting between them.